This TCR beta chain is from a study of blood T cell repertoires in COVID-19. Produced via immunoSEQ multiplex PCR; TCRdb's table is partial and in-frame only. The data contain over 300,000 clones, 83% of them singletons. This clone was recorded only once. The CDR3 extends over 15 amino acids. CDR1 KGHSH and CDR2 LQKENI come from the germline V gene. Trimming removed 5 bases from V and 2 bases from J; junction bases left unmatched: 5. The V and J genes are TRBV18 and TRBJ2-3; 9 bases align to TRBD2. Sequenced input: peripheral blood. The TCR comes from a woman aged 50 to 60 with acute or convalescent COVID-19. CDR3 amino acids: CASSGASGTTDTQYF. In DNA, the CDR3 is TGTGCCAGCTCAGGGGCTAGCGGGACCACAGATACGCAGTATTTT.